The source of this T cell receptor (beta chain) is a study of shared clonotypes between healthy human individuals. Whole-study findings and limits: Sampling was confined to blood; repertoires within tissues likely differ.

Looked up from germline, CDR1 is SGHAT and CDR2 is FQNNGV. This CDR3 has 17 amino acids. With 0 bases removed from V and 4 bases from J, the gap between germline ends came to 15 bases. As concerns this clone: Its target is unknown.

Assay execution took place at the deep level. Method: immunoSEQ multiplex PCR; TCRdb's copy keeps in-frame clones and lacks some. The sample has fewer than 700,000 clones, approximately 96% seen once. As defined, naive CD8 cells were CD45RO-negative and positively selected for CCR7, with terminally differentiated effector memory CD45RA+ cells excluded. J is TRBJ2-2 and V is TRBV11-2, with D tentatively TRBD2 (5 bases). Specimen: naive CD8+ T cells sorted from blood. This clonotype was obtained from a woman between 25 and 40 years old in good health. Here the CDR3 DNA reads TGTGCCAGCAGCTTAGAGTCGGCTAGCCTACCCACCGGGGAGCTGTTTTTT. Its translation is CASSLESASLPTGELFF.